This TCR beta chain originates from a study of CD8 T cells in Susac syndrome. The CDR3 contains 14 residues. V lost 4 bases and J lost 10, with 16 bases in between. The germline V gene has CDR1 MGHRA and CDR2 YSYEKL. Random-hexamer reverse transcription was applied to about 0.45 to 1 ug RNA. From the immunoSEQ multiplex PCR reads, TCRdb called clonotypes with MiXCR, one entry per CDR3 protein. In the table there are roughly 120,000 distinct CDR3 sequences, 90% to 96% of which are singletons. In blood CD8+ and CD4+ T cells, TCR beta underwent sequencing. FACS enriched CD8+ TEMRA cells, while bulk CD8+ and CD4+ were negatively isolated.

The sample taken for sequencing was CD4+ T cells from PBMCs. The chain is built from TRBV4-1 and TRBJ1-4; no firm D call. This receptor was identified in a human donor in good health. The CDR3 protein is CASSLGLREGKLFF. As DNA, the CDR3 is TGCGCCAGCAGCCTAGGTCTTCGAGAGGGAAAACTGTTTTTT.